This T cell receptor (beta chain) was captured by sequencing in a study of control samples from healthy donors and cancer patients. V lost 5 bases and J lost 4, with 9 bases in between. Germline CDR1 reads SGHTA; CDR2 reads FQGTGA. The CDR3 is 13 amino acids. Assay: immunoSEQ multiplex PCR; the TCRdb copy retains only in-frame clones and omits some. The data show over 200,000 clones, with over 70% seen just once and roughly 13% held by the top ten. Sequencing was carried out using PBMCs. The sequence was collected from a woman in her fifties or sixties with lung cancer. The chain has TRBV7-3 and TRBJ1-5; D not resolved. The CDR3 nucleotides are TGTGCCAGCAGCCTAGGACCTAATCAGCCCCAGCATTTT. This sequence encodes CASSLGPNQPQHF.